Below, one T cell receptor beta chain is given with its context. The data are from a study of blood T cell repertoires in COVID-19. Seattle-derived patients entered the study during active infection and were followed longitudinally. V was cut by 1 base and J by 7 bases, with 11 bases left in between. CDR1 is GTSNPN and CDR2 is SVGIG in the germline V gene (reference sequence). The CDR3 sequence is 14 residues long. In the original processing: From reference gene primer amplification, estimates of nucleated cell counts were derived. Profiled with immunoSEQ multiplex PCR; TCRdb holds only in-frame clones, not every one. V and J calls and clone size are given by that table; D and trimming were obtained from the DNA. The sample shows around 260,000 clones, about 86% of them seen only once.

This clonotype was sampled from a person aged 65 to 85 with COVID-19, enrolled during active disease. Sequences were obtained from peripheral blood. This chain uses TRBV30 with TRBJ1-6, with D hard to call. CDR3 sequence reads: CAWSGTGENSPLHF. For the CDR3, the DNA is TGTGCCTGGAGTGGGACCGGGGAAAATTCACCCCTCCACTTT. Drawing the rest from reference TRBV30 and TRBJ1-6, the complete variable domain is SQTIHQWPATLVQPVGSPLSLECTVEGTSNPNLYWYRQAAGRGLQLLFYSVGIGQISSEVPQNLSASRPQDRQFILSSKKLLLSDSGFYLCAWSGTGENSPLHFGNGTRLTVT.